The 24 T cell receptor beta chains given below trace back to one sample, sequenced in a study of blood T cell repertoires in COVID-19. Clones were sequenced by immunoSEQ multiplex PCR, and TCRdb holds only the in-frame ones, with some missing. The sample yields 300,000 to 350,000 clones, roughly 89% seen once. The sequencing sample was made of PBMCs or T cells enriched from blood (not recorded which). These receptors were collected from a woman under 30 who had recovered from COVID-19.

The CDR3 nucleotides read TGTGCCATCAGCGAAACAGGGGGGAATGAAAAACTGTTTTTT. It encodes CAISETGGNEKLFF. The rearrangement joins TRBV10-3 to TRBJ1-4; 8 bases line up with TRBD1. V gave up 6 bases and J gave up 5 bases; unmatched junction bases: 5. The germline CDR1 and CDR2 sequences are ENHRY and SYGVKD. The CDR3 sequence is 14 residues long.

The V call is TRBV7-9, the J call TRBJ1-3; D is ambiguous. This CDR3 has 14 residues. Germline CDR1 is SEHNR and CDR2 is FQNEAQ (reference sequence). Between the trimmed V and J ends, which lost 4 bases and 0 bases, there was a span of 7 bases. CDR3 in DNA: TGTGCCAGCAGCTCCGGTTACTCTGGAAACACCATATATTTT. Residues: CASSSGYSGNTIYF.

There are a few counts of this clone. The chain has TRBV7-6 and TRBJ1-6; 8 bases map to TRBD1. Per germline, CDR1 SGHVS and CDR2 FNYEAQ. This CDR3 is 15 amino acids long. V lost 4 bases and J lost 8; bases outside the gene matches: 7. CDR3 nucleotide sequence: TGTGCCAGCAGCTCGACGACAGGGGAGTATTCACCCCTCCACTTT. This encodes CASSSTTGEYSPLHF.

V is TRBV11-2 and J is TRBJ1-4, with TRBD1 identical over 8 bases. The CDR3 spans 15 residues. Germline CDR1 and CDR2: SGHAT and FQNNGV. J was trimmed by 5 bases and V by 5 bases; bases with no gene match: 7. CDR3 sequence (DNA): TGTGCCAGCAGCCCAAGGACAGGGCTGAATGAAAAACTGTTTTTT. Residues: CASSPRTGLNEKLFF.

The rearrangement links TRBV24-1 to TRBJ1-2; 8 bases are shared with TRBD1. From germline, CDR1 is KGHDR and CDR2 SFDVKD. The V and J ends lost 9 bases and 8 bases, in that order; junction bases with no gene match: 7. This CDR3 contains 12 residues. The chain's CDR3 is CATYGTGDGYTF. CDR3 nucleotides: TGTGCCACCTACGGGACAGGTGACGGCTACACCTTC.

The V call is TRBV7-8, the J call TRBJ1-3; 7 nucleotides line up with TRBD1. There are 16 residues in the CDR3. J was trimmed by 4 bases and V by 5 bases; bases with no gene match: 11. Germline loops: CDR1 SGHVS, CDR2 FQNEAQ. CDR3 residues: CASSLPRQGAGNTIYF. The CDR3 DNA follows: TGTGCCAGCAGCCTGCCCCGACAGGGCGCCGGAAACACCATATATTTT. The whole variable domain, filled in from reference TRBV7-8 and TRBJ1-3, reads GAGVSQSPRYKVAKRGQDVALRCDPISGHVSLFWYQQALGQGPEFLTYFQNEAQLDKSGLPSDRFFAERPEGSVSTLKIQRTQQEDSAVYLCASSLPRQGAGNTIYFGEGSWLTVV.

The chain recombines TRBV7-8 with TRBJ2-7; the match to TRBD1 covers 11 bases. From germline, CDR1 is SGHVS and CDR2 FQNEAQ. The CDR3 has 16 amino acids. V shed 4 bases, J shed 2 bases, and the junction held 7 bases outside the gene matches. The CDR3 protein is CASSSWTGGIPYEQYF. The DNA of the CDR3 is TGTGCCAGCAGCTCATGGACAGGGGGCATCCCCTACGAGCAGTACTTC.

This chain joins TRBV7-6 and TRBJ2-7; 12 bases line up with TRBD2. The CDR3 spans 15 residues. V lost 5 bases and J lost 0; bases outside the gene matches: 2. Germline values: CDR1 SGHVS, CDR2 FNYEAQ. CDR3 sequence: CASSAGLAGSYEQYF. The CDR3 region has the DNA TGTGCCAGCAGCGCGGGACTAGCGGGCTCCTACGAGCAGTACTTC.

The rearrangement joins TRBV2 to TRBJ1-2; D unresolved. V shed 7 bases and J shed 5 bases, with 20 bases lying between them. CDR3 length: 15 amino acids. In germline, CDR1 is SNHLY, CDR2 FYNNEI. CDR3 amino acids: CASTLRGGEYYGYTF. The CDR3 bases are TGTGCCAGCACCCTGAGAGGCGGGGAATATTATGGCTACACCTTC.

V and J are TRBV7-2 and TRBJ2-4, with a possible D match to TRBD2 (6 bases). CDR1 SGHTA and CDR2 FQGNSA come from the germline V gene. V gave up 2 bases and J gave up 5 bases, with 10 bases separating them. The CDR3 sequence is 14 residues long. CDR3 nucleotides: TGTGCCAGCAGCTTATACGGGGGACAAAACATTCAGTACTTC. The encoded protein is CASSLYGGQNIQYF.

This chain joins TRBV6-5 and TRBJ1-3; no firm D call. The CDR3 spans 15 residues. V was cut by 6 bases and J by 2 bases, with 14 bases left in between. The germline gives CDR1 MNHEY, CDR2 SVGAGI. This CDR3 is CASSSRRVPGNTIYF. For the CDR3, the DNA is TGTGCCAGCAGCAGTAGGAGGGTCCCTGGAAACACCATATATTTT.

The chain joins TRBV28 to TRBJ1-5; TRBD1 agrees at 7 bases. Germline V gives CDR1 MDHEN, CDR2 SYDVKM. The CDR3 runs to 15 residues. The V gene end was trimmed by 6 bases and the J gene end by 2 bases; junction bases not matched to a gene: 7. The CDR3 region is CASSLGGAGNQPQHF. The CDR3 DNA sequence: TGTGCCAGCAGCCTAGGGGGCGCGGGCAATCAGCCCCAGCATTTT.

J is TRBJ2-2 and V is TRBV7-8; TRBD1 agrees at 10 bases. The germline V gene encodes CDR1 SGHVS and CDR2 FQNEAQ. With 4 bases clipped from V and 7 bases from J, the junction kept 9 bases outside the gene matches. There are 16 residues in the CDR3. In DNA, the CDR3 is TGTGCCAGCAGCTCGGGACAGGGGATTTTTGTCGGGGAGCTGTTTTTT. The encoded protein is CASSSGQGIFVGELFF. Looking up the rest from reference TRBV7-8 and TRBJ2-2 gives the full variable domain: GAGVSQSPRYKVAKRGQDVALRCDPISGHVSLFWYQQALGQGPEFLTYFQNEAQLDKSGLPSDRFFAERPEGSVSTLKIQRTQQEDSAVYLCASSSGQGIFVGELFFGEGSRLTVL.

The chain links TRBV18 to TRBJ1-4; 8 nucleotides agree with TRBD1. CDR3 length: 14 residues. The germline V gene has CDR1 KGHSH and CDR2 LQKENI. Germline trimming cut 6 bases from V and 4 bases from J; bases unmatched to any gene: 4. The CDR3 bases are TGTGCCAGCTCTAGGACAGGGAATAATGAAAAACTGTTTTTT. Amino acids: CASSRTGNNEKLFF. The full variable domain, with the rest looked up from reference TRBV18 and TRBJ1-4, is NAGVMQNPRHLVRRRGQEARLRCSPMKGHSHVYWYRQLPEEGLKFMVYLQKENIIDESGMPKERFSAEFPKEGPSILRIQQVVRGDSAAYFCASSRTGNNEKLFFGSGTQLSVL.

The chain has TRBV6-2 or TRBV6-3 and TRBJ2-1; the D is unclear. This CDR3 comprises 16 residues. Per germline, CDR1 MNHEY and CDR2 SVGEGT. V lost 5 bases to trimming and J lost 0 bases, with 14 bases between them. The CDR3 region is CASSDLKIGSYNEQFF. CDR3 coding DNA: TGTGCCAGCAGTGACTTGAAAATCGGCTCCTACAATGAGCAGTTCTTC.

This chain joins TRBV3-1 (or the pseudogene TRBV3-2) and TRBJ1-3; D remains unclear. Per the germline V gene, CDR1 is LGHDT and CDR2 is YNNKEL (reference sequence). V dropped 4 bases and J dropped 4 bases, with 8 bases sitting between them. The CDR3 is 13 amino acids. DNA of the CDR3: TGTGCCAGCAGCCCCACCGGGGGAAACACCATATATTTT. This codes for CASSPTGGNTIYF.

This chain connects TRBV2 to TRBJ2-3; tentatively, D is TRBD2 (6 bases). The germline V and J ends were trimmed by 6 bases and 2 bases, with 21 bases remaining between them. This CDR3 comprises 17 residues. CDR1 is SNHLY, CDR2 FYNNEI, per germline. CDR3 DNA: TGTGCCAGCAGGGCGGGAAGGTTGAGTCGAGCCACAGATACGCAGTATTTT. It encodes CASRAGRLSRATDTQYF.

V usage is TRBV2 and J usage is TRBJ2-5, with 11 nucleotides matching TRBD2. The CDR3 covers 14 residues. The junction had 0 bases not matched to a gene; V was cut back by 4 bases and J by 2 bases. Looked up from germline, CDR1 is SNHLY and CDR2 is FYNNEI. CDR3 bases: TGTGCCAGCAGTGGGACTAGCGGGCAAGAGACCCAGTACTTC. It translates to CASSGTSGQETQYF.

J is TRBJ2-7 and V is TRBV7-9, with TRBD1 identical over 8 bases. This CDR3 contains 14 residues. Trimming took 3 bases from V and 6 from J; bases not matched to a gene: 7. CDR1 is SEHNR and CDR2 is FQNEAQ in the germline V gene (reference sequence). CDR3 loop: CASSFGQGGGEQYF. The CDR3 nucleotides read TGTGCCAGCAGCTTCGGACAGGGAGGTGGCGAGCAGTACTTC.

This chain connects TRBV6-2 or TRBV6-3 to TRBJ2-7, with 8 bases that match TRBD1. Germline-derived CDR1 and CDR2 are MNHEY and SVGEGT. Trimming at V came to 5 bases and at J to 5 bases, leaving 8 bases not matched to a gene. This CDR3 has 14 amino acids. CDR3 sequence: CASSRPGQEHEQYF. The CDR3 DNA sequence: TGTGCCAGCAGTCGACCGGGACAGGAGCACGAGCAGTACTTC.

In nucleotides, the CDR3 is TGTGCCAGCAGCCGGACAGGGGGTCTAATCTCAACAGATACGCAGTATTTT. Encoded protein: CASSRTGGLISTDTQYF. This chain uses TRBV7-9 with TRBJ2-3; 10 nucleotides match TRBD1. V was clipped by 5 bases and J by 3 bases; unmatched bases: 11. There are 17 residues in the CDR3. The germline CDR1 and CDR2 sequences are SEHNR and FQNEAQ (reference sequence).

Of note for this clone: This same CDR3 is encoded by further DNA sequences in the sample. This chain's CDR3 is CASSPREGSEQFF. In DNA, the CDR3 is TGTGCCAGCTCACCCAGGGAGGGGAGTGAGCAGTTCTTC. The chain has TRBV18 and TRBJ2-1; 7 positions agree with TRBD2. The CDR3 is made up of 13 amino acids. Germline V gives CDR1 KGHSH, CDR2 LQKENI. V lost 3 bases, J lost 9 bases, and 5 bases stayed unmatched. The full variable domain, with the rest looked up from reference TRBV18 and TRBJ2-1, is NAGVMQNPRHLVRRRGQEARLRCSPMKGHSHVYWYRQLPEEGLKFMVYLQKENIIDESGMPKERFSAEFPKEGPSILRIQQVVRGDSAAYFCASSPREGSEQFFGPGTRLTVL.

This clone occurred once. V usage is TRBV11-2 and J usage is TRBJ2-7, with TRBD2 matching 12 bases. CDR3 length: 15 residues. V gave up 4 bases and J gave up 5 bases; unmatched junction bases: 6. Germline V CDR1 and CDR2: SGHAT, FQNNGV. The CDR3 DNA reads TGTGCCAGCAGCTCTTGGACTAGCGGGAATAACGAGCAGTACTTC. It codes for CASSSWTSGNNEQYF.

The rearrangement links TRBV19 to TRBJ2-1; TRBD2 might be the D (5 bases). Germline assignment: CDR1 LNHDA and CDR2 SQIVND (reference sequence). The length of the CDR3 is 13 residues. Trimming shortened V by 3 bases and J by 3 bases, and 6 bases separated the two germline ends. CDR3 in amino acids: CASSISDYNEQFF. In DNA, the CDR3 is TGTGCCAGTAGTATTAGCGACTACAATGAGCAGTTCTTC.